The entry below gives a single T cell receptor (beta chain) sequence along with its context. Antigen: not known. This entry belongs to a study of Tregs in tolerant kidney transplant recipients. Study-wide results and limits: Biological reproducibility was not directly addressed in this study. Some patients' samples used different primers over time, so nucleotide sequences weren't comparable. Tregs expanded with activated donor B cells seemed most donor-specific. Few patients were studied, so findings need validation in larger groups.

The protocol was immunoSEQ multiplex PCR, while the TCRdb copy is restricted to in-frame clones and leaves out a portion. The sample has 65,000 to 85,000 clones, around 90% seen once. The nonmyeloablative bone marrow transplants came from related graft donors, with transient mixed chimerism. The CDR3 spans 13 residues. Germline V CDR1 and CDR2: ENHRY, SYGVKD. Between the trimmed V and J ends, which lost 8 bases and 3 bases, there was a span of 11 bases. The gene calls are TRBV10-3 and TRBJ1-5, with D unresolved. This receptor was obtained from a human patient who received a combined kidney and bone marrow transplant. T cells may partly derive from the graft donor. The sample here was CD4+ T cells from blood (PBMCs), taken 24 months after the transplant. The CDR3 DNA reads TGTGCCATCCGGGTCGGGGACAATCAGCCCCAGCATTTT. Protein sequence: CAIRVGDNQPQHF.